This TCR beta chain was identified during a study of blood T cell repertoires in COVID-19. Germline CDR1 and CDR2: KGHDR and SFDVKD. Losses at the gene ends were 2 bases for V and 6 bases for J; bases not matched to a gene: 2. This CDR3 contains 15 residues. Per the study methods: From reference gene primer amplification, estimates of nucleated cell counts were derived. TCRdb's table, derived via immunoSEQ multiplex PCR, lists solely in-frame clones and lacks some. V, J and clone size are those of that table, while D and trimming were read from the DNA. Here the sample spans fewer than 300,000 clones, approximately 90% being singletons.

The chain uses TRBV24-1 and TRBJ2-1; 11 positions agree with TRBD1. This sequence originates from a young woman with COVID-19, enrolled during active disease. The specimen sequenced was peripheral blood. This chain's CDR3 is CATSDSGQGGNEQFF. Here the CDR3 DNA reads TGTGCCACCAGTGATTCGGGACAGGGGGGCAATGAGCAGTTCTTC.